Listed here is a single T cell receptor (beta chain). Antigen: not known. The entry originates in a study of cytomegalovirus exposure and HLA in healthy donors. The PCR ran on 60 Vbeta and 13 Jbeta primers. Assay: immunoSEQ multiplex PCR; the TCRdb copy retains only in-frame clones and omits some. This sample has 200,000 or so clones, with 75% to 85% found just once. Study-wide findings and caveats: It was reportedly the case that the classifier diagnosed cytomegalovirus status with high specificity and sensitivity.

The CDR3 spans 15 residues. Looked up from germline, CDR1 is MDHEN and CDR2 is SYDVKM. The ends lost 6 bases at V and 5 bases at J; junction bases unmatched: 7. The gene calls are TRBV28 and TRBJ2-2, with TRBD1 matching over 9 bases. This clonotype originated in a woman between 18 and 30 years old in good health and CMV-seronegative. The source material was PBMCs. CDR3 in amino acids: CASRGGQGWTGELFF. CDR3 nucleotides: TGTGCCAGCAGAGGGGGACAGGGATGGACCGGGGAGCTGTTTTTT. Based on the CDR3 plus reference TRBV28 and TRBJ2-2, the full variable domain is DVKVTQSSRYLVKRTGEKVFLECVQDMDHENMFWYRQDPGLGLRLIYFSYDVKMKEKGDIPEGYSVSREKKERFSLILESASTNQTSMYLCASRGGQGWTGELFFGEGSRLTVL.